These 24 T cell receptor beta chains share one sample of origin, sequenced in a study of Graves' ophthalmopathy and Graves' hyperthyroidism. Amplified material comprised TCR beta CDR3 regions derived from RNA transcripts. HTBI-primed RT-PCR formed the first round, and a multiplex PCR formed the second. A single record per CDR3 protein comes from TCRdb applying MiXCR to the multiplex PCR reads. The table lists 300,000 or so distinct CDR3 sequences, 17% of them singletons, with around 12% in the top ten. The sequenced sample was peripheral blood. The receptor set was obtained from an adult man with Graves' ophthalmopathy.

The rearrangement links TRBV27 to TRBJ1-2; TRBD1 matches 11 bases. The CDR3 has 15 amino acids. Germline lookup yields CDR1 MNHEY and CDR2 SMNVEV (reference sequence). V gave up 10 bases and J gave up 3 bases; unmatched junction bases: 10. In DNA, the CDR3 is TGTGCCACCGCCGGGACAGGGGGTAGCTACTATGGCTACACCTTC. It codes for CATAGTGGSYYGYTF.

In this sample, this clonotype turned up a few times. This may come from a read error, since a much larger clone is one base off. The rearrangement uses TRBV5-1 and TRBJ1-1; no reliable D call. This CDR3 spans 13 amino acids. Germline CDR1 reads SGHRS; CDR2 reads YFSETQ. V lost 1 base to trimming and J lost 3 bases, with 7 bases between them. This CDR3 reads CASSLLAYTEAFF. The CDR3 bases are TGCGCCAGCAGCTTGCTGGCGTACACTGAAGCTTTCTTT. Looking up the rest from reference TRBV5-1 and TRBJ1-1 gives the full variable domain: KAGVTQTPRYLIKTRGQQVTLSCSPISGHRSVSWYQQTPGQGLQFLFEYFSETQRNKGNFPGRFSGRQFSNSRSEMNVSTLELGDSALYLCASSLLAYTEAFFGQGTRLTVV.

The gene calls are TRBV6-1 and TRBJ2-7; tentative D call: TRBD1 (6 bases). The CDR3 extends over 14 amino acids. V lost 5 bases, J lost 6 bases, and 17 bases lay in between. CDR1 is MNHNS, CDR2 SASEGT, per germline. CDR3 residues: CASSPARGRIEQYF. The CDR3 DNA follows: TGTGCCAGCAGTCCAGCCAGGGGCAGGATCGAGCAGTACTTC.

This clonotype showed up many times. The rearrangement joins TRBV6-5 to TRBJ1-2; D might be TRBD1 (6 bases). Trimming pared 2 bases from V and 8 bases from J, leaving 12 bases between. CDR1 and CDR2 from the germline V gene are MNHEY and SVGAGI. The CDR3 is made up of 13 amino acids. CDR3 sequence (DNA): TGTGCCAGCAGTTACCCAGGGGCCGGGGGCTACACCTTC. Amino acid sequence: CASSYPGAGGYTF.

This clonotype appeared many times. J is TRBJ2-7 and V is TRBV28; TRBD1 or TRBD2 may be the D gene (5 bases each). Trimming took 4 bases from V and 0 from J, leaving 10 bases between them. Germline V gene data show CDR1 as MDHEN and CDR2 as SYDVKM. CDR3 length: 14 residues. Written as DNA, the CDR3 is TGTGCCAGCAGTTCCCCAGGGAGCTCCTACGAGCAGTACTTC. It translates to CASSSPGSSYEQYF.

V gene TRBV5-4 combines with J gene TRBJ2-7, with 10 bases lining up with TRBD2. This CDR3 has 16 amino acids. J gave up 3 bases and V 4 bases, and 10 bases lay outside the gene matches. CDR1 SGHNT and CDR2 YYREEE come from the germline V gene (reference sequence). The CDR3 protein is CASSTDSGTSDYEQYF. The CDR3 nucleotides read TGTGCCAGCAGCACTGACTCCGGGACTAGCGACTACGAGCAGTACTTC.

This clonotype was observed at least ten times. This rearrangement joins TRBV5-6 to TRBJ1-5, with 7 bases identical to TRBD1. CDR3 length: 15 residues. Germline V gene data show CDR1 as SGHDT and CDR2 as YYEEEE. Trimming removed 3 bases from V and 4 bases from J; junction bases left unmatched: 7. CDR3: CASSWAGTENQPQHF. The CDR3 DNA reads as TGTGCCAGCAGCTGGGCTGGGACAGAAAATCAGCCCCAGCATTTT.

This clonotype has a count of ten or more. The genes are TRBV6-5 and TRBJ1-2, with 10 positions matching TRBD1. This CDR3 is 15 amino acids long. Germline CDR1 is MNHEY and CDR2 is SVGAGI. J was trimmed by 7 bases and V by 6 bases; bases with no gene match: 11. In DNA form, the CDR3 reads TGTGCCAGCAGACGGGGGACAGGGGTTGATCTTGGCTACACCTTC. Translating gives CASRRGTGVDLGYTF.

This clonotype has a count of ten or more. The V gene is TRBV19, the J gene TRBJ1-3; D gene unclear. V was clipped by 4 bases and J by 0 bases, with 10 bases between them. CDR3 length equals 15 residues. CDR1 LNHDA and CDR2 SQIVND come from the germline V gene (reference sequence). CDR3 amino acids: CASSTDGHSGNTIYF. The CDR3 region has the DNA TGTGCCAGTAGTACAGACGGCCACTCTGGAAACACCATATATTTT.

This clonotype was detected a few times. This may stem from a read error, because a much larger clone lies one nucleotide away. This sequence joins TRBV20-1 and TRBJ2-7, with D possibly TRBD1 on 6 matching bases. There are 14 residues in the CDR3. Germline-derived CDR1 and CDR2 are DFQATT and SNEGSKA (reference sequence). With 1 base removed from V and 5 bases from J, the gap between germline ends came to 15 bases. The CDR3 region is CSARAGTWGHEQYF. In nucleotides, the CDR3 is TGCAGTGCTAGAGCCGGGACATGGGGCCACGAGCAGTACTTC.

On this clonotype: In this CDR3 the conserved last residue, phenylalanine or tryptophan, is missing, so a read error is likely. The chain carries TRBV7-9 and TRBJ2-7; tentatively, D is TRBD1 or TRBD2 (6 bases each). CDR1 and CDR2 (germline): SEHNR, FQNEAQ (reference sequence). This CDR3 has 15 residues. The V and J ends lost 2 bases and 4 bases respectively, with 15 bases between them. The CDR3 sequence is CASSLLEGEVYEQYL. The CDR3 region has the DNA TGTGCCAGCAGCTTATTGGAGGGGGAGGTTTACGAGCAGTACCTC.

In its sample, this clonotype was seen many times. The chain couples TRBV6-5 to TRBJ1-5; 7 positions agree with TRBD1. Losses at the gene ends were 4 bases for V and 0 bases for J; bases not matched to a gene: 9. Germline-derived CDR1 and CDR2 are MNHEY and SVGAGI. The CDR3 sequence is 17 residues long. The CDR3 DNA reads as TGTGCCAGCAGTTCTCTTGGACAGGCCTATAGCAATCAGCCCCAGCATTTT. It yields the protein CASSSLGQAYSNQPQHF.

This clonotype has ten or more counts. J is TRBJ2-2 and V is TRBV12-3 or TRBV12-4; D not certain. CDR3 size: 13 residues. With 6 bases removed from V and 2 bases from J, the gap between germline ends came to 7 bases. CDR3 sequence: CASSDTNTGELFF. The DNA for the CDR3 is TGTGCCAGCAGCGACACTAACACCGGGGAGCTGTTTTTT.

In this sample, this clonotype turned up many times. J is TRBJ1-6 and V is TRBV7-2; possible D gene TRBD1, 6 bases. Germline V gene lookup returns CDR1 SGHTA and CDR2 FQGNSA. Trimming left V 1 base short and J 8 bases short, with 15 bases between. This CDR3 region has 16 residues. CDR3 in DNA: TGTGCCAGCAGCTTAGGGGGAAGCAGGGGCTATTCACCCCTCCACTTT. Amino acids: CASSLGGSRGYSPLHF.

The V call is TRBV7-2, the J call TRBJ1-5, with a tentative D call TRBD1 (6 bases). Germline V CDR1 and CDR2: SGHTA, FQGNSA. CDR3 size: 13 residues. The germline V and J ends were trimmed by 7 bases and 5 bases, with 12 bases remaining between them. CDR3 residues: CASNQGTYQPQHF. The CDR3 DNA sequence: TGTGCCAGCAACCAGGGGACCTATCAGCCCCAGCATTTT. Filled out from reference TRBV7-2 and TRBJ1-5, the complete variable domain reads GAGVSQSPSNKVTEKGKDVELRCDPISGHTALYWYRQSLGQGLEFLIYFQGNSAPDKSGLPSDRFSAERTGGSVSTLTIQRTQQEDSAVYLCASNQGTYQPQHFGDGTRLSIL.

This clonotype was detected ten times or more. The chain links TRBV7-8 to TRBJ2-5, with 12 positions matching TRBD2. The CDR3 length is 17 residues. With 3 bases clipped from V and 5 bases from J, the junction kept 10 bases outside the gene matches. Germline V gene sequence: CDR1 SGHVS, CDR2 FQNEAQ. In DNA form, the CDR3 reads TGTGCCAGCAGCTTCTCCCCTAGCGGGGGGGGCGGGGAGACCCAGTACTTC. This codes for CASSFSPSGGGGETQYF. Complete variable domain (other parts from reference TRBV7-8 and TRBJ2-5): GAGVSQSPRYKVAKRGQDVALRCDPISGHVSLFWYQQALGQGPEFLTYFQNEAQLDKSGLPSDRFFAERPEGSVSTLKIQRTQQEDSAVYLCASSFSPSGGGGETQYFGPGTRLLVL.

At least ten counts were recorded for this clonotype. This sequence joins TRBV7-2 and TRBJ2-7; 10 bases align to TRBD1. The CDR3 length is 15 residues. Germline-derived CDR1 and CDR2 are SGHTA and FQGNSA. J was trimmed by 5 bases and V by 5 bases; bases with no gene match: 9. The CDR3 here is CASSHATGQGHEQYF. CDR3 DNA sequence: TGTGCCAGCAGCCATGCCACGGGACAGGGGCACGAGCAGTACTTC. The full variable domain, its missing parts supplied by reference TRBV7-2 and TRBJ2-7, is GAGVSQSPSNKVTEKGKDVELRCDPISGHTALYWYRQSLGQGLEFLIYFQGNSAPDKSGLPSDRFSAERTGGSVSTLTIQRTQQEDSAVYLCASSHATGQGHEQYFGPGTRLTVT.

CDR3 sequence: CSVTDSPKGAQYF. CDR3 DNA: TGCAGCGTTACGGACTCGCCTAAAGGGGCCCAGTACTTC. The chain uses TRBV29-1 and TRBJ2-5; D possibly matches TRBD1 or TRBD2 (5 bases each). The CDR3 loop spans 13 amino acids. Looked up from germline, CDR1 is SQVTM and CDR2 is ANQGSEA. Between the trimmed V and J ends, which lost 5 bases and 9 bases, there was a span of 19 bases. Full variable domain (rest looked up from reference TRBV29-1 and TRBJ2-5): SAVISQKPSRDICQRGTSLTIQCQVDSQVTMMFWYRQQPGQSLTLIATANQGSEATYESGFVIDKFPISRPNLTFSTLTVSNMSPEDSSIYLCSVTDSPKGAQYFGPGTRLLVL.

This clonotype was seen more than once but under ten times. A much bigger clone sits one base away, suggesting this may be a read error. The CDR3 carries no conserved terminal phenylalanine or tryptophan, so it likely arises from a read error. The J gene is TRBJ1-1, the V gene TRBV30; D is unclear. CDR1 is GTSNPN and CDR2 is SVGIG in the germline V gene (reference sequence). The CDR3 is 14 residues long. V dropped 4 bases and J dropped 5 bases, with 17 bases sitting between them. In DNA form, the CDR3 reads TGTGCCTGGACCCCCAGCCACCCCGGGACTGAAGCTTTCATT. Translation gives CAWTPSHPGTEAFI.

The genes are TRBV6-1 and TRBJ2-7; D unclear. This CDR3 region has 11 residues. Germline V gives CDR1 MNHNS, CDR2 SASEGT. V gave up 7 bases and J gave up 6 bases, with 10 bases separating them. The CDR3 reads CASTSRVEQYF. The DNA of the CDR3 is TGTGCCAGCACCAGTCGGGTCGAGCAGTACTTC.

This clonotype came up many times. The chain couples TRBV27 to TRBJ1-1; D ambiguous. Per the germline V gene, CDR1 is MNHEY and CDR2 is SMNVEV (reference sequence). V was clipped by 6 bases and J by 0 bases, with 11 bases between them. The length of the CDR3 is 14 residues. Written as DNA, the CDR3 is TGTGCCAGCAGCAGGAGACAAATGAACACTGAAGCTTTCTTT. This translates into CASSRRQMNTEAFF.

This clonotype was recorded many times. This chain joins TRBV28 and TRBJ1-2; possibly TRBD1 for D (5 bases). The CDR3 is made up of 14 amino acids. With 5 bases removed from V and 2 bases from J, the gap between germline ends came to 12 bases. Germline lookup yields CDR1 MDHEN and CDR2 SYDVKM. The CDR3 protein is CASSPRGGNYGYTF. DNA of the CDR3: TGTGCCAGCAGTCCCCGGGGGGGGAACTATGGCTACACCTTC.

The genes are TRBV5-1 and TRBJ2-2; possibly TRBD2 for D (6 bases). With 0 bases removed from V and 5 bases from J, the gap between germline ends came to 11 bases. Germline V gene lookup returns CDR1 SGHRS and CDR2 YFSETQ. CDR3 length: 15 amino acids. Here the CDR3 reads CASSLEPGRTGELFF. The CDR3 DNA follows: TGCGCCAGCAGCTTGGAACCCGGGAGAACCGGGGAGCTGTTTTTT.

The chain joins TRBV7-2 to TRBJ2-4; a weak D match, TRBD1 (7 bases). CDR1 is SGHTA and CDR2 is FQGNSA in the germline V gene. The CDR3 is 17 residues long. V lost 3 bases and J lost 3, with 18 bases in between. The CDR3 is CASSFGSARQGKNIQYF. CDR3 coding DNA: TGTGCCAGCAGCTTCGGGAGTGCGCGACAGGGCAAAAACATTCAGTACTTC.